The 26 T cell receptor beta chains below all came from one sample that was sequenced in a study of OX40 agonist ivuxolimab in advanced cancers. Produced via immunoSEQ multiplex PCR; TCRdb's table is partial and in-frame only. This table has almost 50,000 clones, about four fifths appearing once. Sample: CD4+ or CD8+ T cells sorted from blood, taken in a trial of the OX40 agonist ivuxolimab. The receptors here all came from an adult with an advanced solid tumor such as melanoma, head and neck, liver or kidney cancer.

This chain links TRBV10-2 with TRBJ1-2; D unresolved. CDR3 length: 11 residues. The V gene lost 6 bases and the J gene lost 3 bases, with 5 bases spanning the gap. CDR1 and CDR2 from the germline V gene are WSHSY and SAAADI. CDR3 amino acids: CASSPDYGYTF. The CDR3 nucleotides read TGCGCCAGCAGCCCTGACTATGGCTACACCTTC.

The V and J genes are TRBV11-3 and TRBJ2-2; 7 bases align to TRBD1. Germline V gives CDR1 SGHNT, CDR2 YENEEA. The CDR3 has 18 amino acids. Germline trimming cut 0 bases from V and 1 base from J; bases unmatched to any gene: 8. CDR3 residues: CASSLDLVGQENTGELFF. CDR3 nucleotide sequence: TGTGCCAGCAGCTTAGATCTCGTCGGACAGGAGAACACCGGGGAGCTGTTTTTT.

The chain employs TRBV15 and TRBJ2-1, with a possible D match to TRBD2 (5 bases). Germline V gene sequence: CDR1 LNHNV, CDR2 YYDKDF (reference sequence). V lost 0 bases to trimming and J lost 4 bases, with 10 bases between them. The CDR3 loop spans 15 amino acids. The CDR3 loop reads CATSRDPTSYNEQFF. Written as DNA, the CDR3 is TGTGCCACCAGCAGAGATCCAACTAGTTACAATGAGCAGTTCTTC.

This clone appeared a single time. The chain couples TRBV7-9 to TRBJ2-6, with unresolved D. The CDR3 contains 15 residues. Germline V gene data show CDR1 as SEHNR and CDR2 as FQNEAQ (reference sequence). V was shortened by 11 bases and J by 2 bases, with 16 bases between the two germline ends. CDR3 loop: CAEEAVTPGANVLTF. CDR3 nucleotide sequence: TGTGCCGAAGAAGCCGTCACCCCTGGGGCCAACGTCCTGACTTTC.

The V gene is TRBV6-5, the J gene TRBJ2-3, with 8 bases lining up with TRBD1. The CDR3 sequence is 15 residues long. CDR1 is MNHEY and CDR2 is SVGAGI in the germline V gene. The J segment lost 6 bases and the V segment lost 5 bases, leaving 10 bases of the junction unmatched. Here the CDR3 DNA reads TGTGCCAGCAGTCTTCAGGGGGCGGGGTACGATACGCAGTATTTT. As protein: CASSLQGAGYDTQYF.

This sequence joins TRBV28 and TRBJ2-5; 8 bases map to TRBD1. J was trimmed by 4 bases and V by 5 bases; bases with no gene match: 12. The CDR3 length is 16 residues. From germline, CDR1 is MDHEN and CDR2 SYDVKM. The CDR3 nucleotides are TGTGCCAGCAGTCCCCTGGACAGGGCTAGTCGAGAGACCCAGTACTTC. Protein: CASSPLDRASRETQYF.

The chain links TRBV10-3 to TRBJ2-3, with D hard to call. The V gene lost 0 bases and the J gene lost 2 bases, with 18 bases spanning the gap. Germline CDR1 ENHRY, CDR2 SYGVKD. This CDR3 has 18 amino acids. The CDR3 spells CAISESLEDKGFTDTQYF. In DNA form, the CDR3 reads TGTGCCATCAGTGAGTCCTTGGAAGACAAGGGTTTCACAGATACGCAGTATTTT.

To note about this clone: Sequence at one end of the junction differs from germline and may be a read error. This chain connects TRBV5-4 to TRBJ2-7; possibly TRBD2 for D (5 bases). Looked up from germline, CDR1 is SGHNT and CDR2 is YYREEE (reference sequence). The CDR3 sequence is 14 residues long. The CDR3 coding sequence is TGTGCCAGCAGCTTGGTAGCTAGCTCCCACGAGCAGTACTTC. Amino acids: CASSLVASSHEQYF.

The genes are TRBV6-5 and TRBJ2-5; TRBD2 agrees at 8 bases. Germline assignment: CDR1 MNHEY and CDR2 SVGAGI. V gave up 5 bases and J gave up 6 bases; unmatched junction bases: 8. This CDR3 is 14 amino acids long. In DNA, the CDR3 is TGTGCCAGCAGTACCAGCGGGGGAGGGAAGACCCAGTACTTC. It is translated as CASSTSGGGKTQYF.

The chain links TRBV27 to TRBJ1-3; TRBD1 agrees at 9 bases. The germline V gene has CDR1 MNHEY and CDR2 SMNVEV (reference sequence). V dropped 5 bases and J dropped 4; count of bases not matched to a gene: 6. The CDR3 runs to 15 residues. The chain's CDR3 is CASSPGTGTGNTIYF. The DNA of the CDR3 is TGTGCCAGCAGTCCCGGGACAGGGACAGGAAACACCATATATTTT.

This chain joins TRBV18 and TRBJ2-3; TRBD2 agrees at 7 bases. With V trimmed by 1 base and J by 4 bases, 2 bases remained unmatched. CDR1 KGHSH and CDR2 LQKENI come from the germline V gene. This CDR3 spans 14 amino acids. In DNA form, the CDR3 reads TGTGCCAGCTCACCACAAACTAGCGCAGATACGCAGTATTTT. As protein: CASSPQTSADTQYF.

The rearrangement joins TRBV6-1 to TRBJ2-7, with 8 bases matching TRBD1. With V trimmed by 8 bases and J by 5 bases, 2 bases remained unmatched. Germline CDR1 and CDR2: MNHNS and SASEGT. The CDR3 is made up of 11 amino acids. CDR3 in DNA: TGTGCCAGCCGACAGGGGCACGAGCAGTACGTC. It translates to CASRQGHEQYV.

The chain is built from TRBV11-2 and TRBJ1-2; D call uncertain. The CDR3 extends over 14 amino acids. V gave up 1 base and J gave up 6 bases, with 12 bases separating them. Per germline, CDR1 SGHAT and CDR2 FQNNGV. CDR3 sequence reads: CASSLGTYRDGYTF. DNA of the CDR3: TGTGCCAGCAGCTTAGGCACCTATAGGGATGGCTACACCTTC.

This chain connects TRBV5-6 to TRBJ1-2; D not resolved. Deletions cut 0 bases from V and 2 bases from J, with 8 bases between. The CDR3 sequence is 14 residues long. From germline, CDR1 is SGHDT and CDR2 YYEEEE. CDR3 residues: CASSLEAANYGYTF. The CDR3 nucleotides are TGTGCCAGCAGCTTGGAGGCGGCAAACTATGGCTACACCTTC.

There are a few counts of this clone. This chain uses TRBV4-1 with TRBJ2-2; D is uncertain. CDR1 MGHRA and CDR2 YSYEKL come from the germline V gene. Between the trimmed V and J ends, which lost 1 base and 6 bases, there was a span of 6 bases. This CDR3 region has 13 residues. Here the CDR3 reads CASSQGPAGELFF. In DNA form, the CDR3 reads TGCGCCAGCAGCCAAGGCCCAGCCGGGGAGCTGTTTTTT.

This chain uses TRBV6-5 with TRBJ1-1; 7 positions match TRBD1. The CDR3 loop spans 11 amino acids. V trimming: 10 bases; J trimming: 4 bases; junction bases outside the gene matches: 3. Germline V gene sequence: CDR1 MNHEY, CDR2 SVGAGI. CDR3 sequence (DNA): TGTGCCATACAGGGGTTCACTGAAGCTTTCTTT. This sequence encodes CAIQGFTEAFF.

The chain uses TRBV6-6 and TRBJ2-1, with 7 bases fitting TRBD2. The J segment lost 4 bases and the V segment lost 7 bases, leaving 10 bases of the junction unmatched. Germline CDR1 reads MNHNY; CDR2 reads SVGAGI (reference sequence). This CDR3 has 15 residues. CDR3 in amino acids: CASTGRGGSYNEQFF. CDR3 coding DNA: TGTGCCAGCACAGGAAGGGGAGGGAGTTACAATGAGCAGTTCTTC.

This chain uses TRBV6-6 with TRBJ2-2, with 9 bases lining up with TRBD2. The CDR3 has 16 residues. V lost 2 bases and J lost 4; bases outside the gene matches: 5. Per the germline V gene, CDR1 is MNHNY and CDR2 is SVGAGI (reference sequence). The CDR3 region has the DNA TGTGCCAGCAGTTACGGGGGACTAGCTGGCACCGGGGAGCTGTTTTTT. Translated: CASSYGGLAGTGELFF.

The CDR3 sequence is CASSPWVFPNTGELFF. The CDR3 coding sequence is TGTGCCAGCAGCCCCTGGGTCTTCCCGAACACCGGGGAGCTGTTTTTT. The J gene is TRBJ2-2, the V gene TRBV7-7; D is undetermined. V lost 5 bases, J lost 0 bases, and 13 bases lay in between. The CDR3 has 16 residues. Germline assignment: CDR1 SSHAT and CDR2 FNYEAQ (reference sequence). Variable domain in full (rest from reference TRBV7-7 and TRBJ2-2): GAGVSQSPRYKVTKRGQDVTLRCDPISSHATLYWYQQALGQGPEFLTYFNYEAQPDKSGLPSDRFSAERPEGSISTLTIQRTEQRDSAMYRCASSPWVFPNTGELFFGEGSRLTVL.

The chain recombines TRBV11-3 with TRBJ2-1; D perhaps matches TRBD1 (5 bases). The V end was cut by 2 bases, the J end by 10 bases, with 15 bases between. Per germline, CDR1 SGHNT and CDR2 YENEEA. The CDR3 runs 14 residues. The CDR3 nucleotides read TGTGCCAGCAGCTTACACGAAGGGGTAAAGGAGCAGTTCTTC. It codes for CASSLHEGVKEQFF.

This chain uses TRBV9 with TRBJ2-7; 9 positions agree with TRBD1. Germline assignment: CDR1 SGDLS and CDR2 YYNGEE. V was pared by 0 bases and J by 1 base, with 2 bases of the junction left unmatched. The CDR3 is 15 amino acids. The CDR3 DNA reads as TGTGCCAGCAGCGTAGGGACAGGGGATTCCTACGAGCAGTACTTC. This gives the protein CASSVGTGDSYEQYF.

V and J are TRBV10-2 and TRBJ2-7; D not certain. This CDR3 comprises 12 residues. Germline V lookup: CDR1 WSHSY, CDR2 SAAADI. V was pared by 8 bases and J by 3 bases, with 11 bases between. DNA of the CDR3: TGCGCCAGCGGAGTAAGCGACTACGAGCAGTACTTC. This encodes CASGVSDYEQYF.

This sequence joins TRBV4-3 and TRBJ2-1, with unresolved D. CDR3 size: 17 residues. Germline CDR1 is LGHNA and CDR2 is YSLEER. Deletions cut 0 bases from V and 0 bases from J, with 12 bases between. CDR3 protein: CASSQEDGVASYNEQFF. In nucleotides, the CDR3 is TGCGCCAGCAGCCAAGAAGACGGAGTAGCCTCCTACAATGAGCAGTTCTTC.

The chain uses TRBV4-1 and TRBJ2-7, with D perhaps matching TRBD2 (6 bases). Per germline, CDR1 MGHRA and CDR2 YSYEKL. The CDR3 totals 15 residues. V was trimmed by 1 base and J by 3 bases, leaving 13 bases between them. The CDR3 DNA is TGCGCCAGCAGCCAAGTGCTAGACGGGAGCTACGAGCAGTACTTC. It is translated as CASSQVLDGSYEQYF.

This clone occurred a few times. The V gene is TRBV7-8, the J gene TRBJ1-5; 7 positions agree with TRBD1. After removal of 1 base from V and 1 base from J, the junction contained 4 bases not matched to a gene. CDR1 is SGHVS, CDR2 FQNEAQ, per germline. The CDR3 spans 16 residues. The CDR3 here is CASSLDAGGSNQPQHF. Here the CDR3 DNA reads TGTGCCAGCAGCTTAGATGCAGGGGGAAGCAATCAGCCCCAGCATTTT. Based on the CDR3 plus reference TRBV7-8 and TRBJ1-5, the full variable domain is GAGVSQSPRYKVAKRGQDVALRCDPISGHVSLFWYQQALGQGPEFLTYFQNEAQLDKSGLPSDRFFAERPEGSVSTLKIQRTQQEDSAVYLCASSLDAGGSNQPQHFGDGTRLSIL.

This clone was seen a few times. The V and J genes are TRBV5-5 and TRBJ1-1; TRBD1 aligns across 7 bases. The CDR3 spans 16 residues. The ends lost 0 bases at V and 0 bases at J; junction bases unmatched: 5. Germline loops: CDR1 SGHKS, CDR2 YYEKEE (reference sequence). In DNA, the CDR3 is TGTGCCAGCAGCTTGGTGGGACAGTCAATGAACACTGAAGCTTTCTTT. It is translated as CASSLVGQSMNTEAFF. Full variable domain (remainder filled in from reference TRBV5-5 and TRBJ1-1): DAGVTQSPTHLIKTRGQQVTLRCSPISGHKSVSWYQQVLGQGPQFIFQYYEKEERGRGNFPDRFSARQFPNYSSELNVNALLLGDSALYLCASSLVGQSMNTEAFFGQGTRLTVV.